Included here is one T cell receptor (beta chain) sequence, with context. A library of TCRbeta sequences, prepared with unique molecular identifiers, was generated. A single record per CDR3 protein comes from TCRdb applying MiXCR to the PCR reads. This sample yields 600,000 or so distinct CDR3 sequences, of which about 23% are seen a single time; over 12% belongs to the top ten. The data originate from a study of T-cell reconstitution after alpha-beta-depleted transplantation in children. V was clipped by 6 bases and J by 8 bases, with 20 bases between them. Germline CDR1 reads WSHSY; CDR2 reads SAAADI. The CDR3 is made up of 15 amino acids.

The chain recombines TRBV10-2 with TRBJ2-1; no firm D call. The sequence derives from a boy less than two years old who had a stem cell transplant for acute myeloid leukemia, so the T cells may come from the graft donor. This sample comprised PBMCs, mostly from graft donor cells, obtained 360 days after TCRalphabeta/CD19-depleted stem cell transplant. The CDR3 sequence: CASSPISRPPHEQFF. As DNA, the CDR3 is TGCGCCAGCAGCCCAATATCGAGACCGCCTCATGAGCAGTTCTTC.